This TCR beta chain was sequenced for a study of shared clonotypes between healthy human individuals. Findings of the study overall: Estimated richness values were generally larger in naive subsets than in memory subsets.

The length of the CDR3 is 16 residues. CDR1 is SNHLY and CDR2 is FYNNEI in the germline V gene. With 2 bases clipped from V and 2 bases from J, the junction kept 8 bases outside the gene matches. About this clone itself: Its specificity is unknown.

This table comes from immunoSEQ multiplex PCR, and its TCRdb copy is limited to in-frame clones, with some not included. The sample has about 1.5 million clones; about 96% are singletons. The receptor comes from a man aged 25-45 years in good health. Sequenced: naive CD4+ T cells sorted from blood. Subset defined: CD45RA+ positively selected. The rearrangement uses TRBV2 and TRBJ2-7, with 8 bases aligning to TRBD1. The CDR3 is CASSERDRLRTYEQYF. As DNA, the CDR3 is TGTGCCAGCAGTGAAAGGGACAGGTTACGTACCTACGAGCAGTACTTC.